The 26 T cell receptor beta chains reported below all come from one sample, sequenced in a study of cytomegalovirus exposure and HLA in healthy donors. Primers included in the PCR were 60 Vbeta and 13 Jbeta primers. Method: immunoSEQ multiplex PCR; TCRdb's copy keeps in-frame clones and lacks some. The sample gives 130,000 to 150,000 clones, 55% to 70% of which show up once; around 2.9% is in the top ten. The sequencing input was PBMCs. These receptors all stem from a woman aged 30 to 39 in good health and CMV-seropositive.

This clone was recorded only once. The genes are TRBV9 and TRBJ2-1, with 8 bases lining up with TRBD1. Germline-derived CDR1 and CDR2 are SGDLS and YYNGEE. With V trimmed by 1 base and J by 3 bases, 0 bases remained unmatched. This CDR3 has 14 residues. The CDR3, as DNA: TGTGCCAGCAGCGTAACAGGGGGCTACAATGAGCAGTTCTTC. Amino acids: CASSVTGGYNEQFF.

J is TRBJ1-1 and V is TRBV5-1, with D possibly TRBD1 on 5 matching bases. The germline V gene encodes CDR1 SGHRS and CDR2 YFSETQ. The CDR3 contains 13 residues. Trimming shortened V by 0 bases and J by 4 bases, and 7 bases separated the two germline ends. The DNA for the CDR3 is TGCGCCAGCAGCTTGGGGGGCTTCACTGAAGCTTTCTTT. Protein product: CASSLGGFTEAFF.

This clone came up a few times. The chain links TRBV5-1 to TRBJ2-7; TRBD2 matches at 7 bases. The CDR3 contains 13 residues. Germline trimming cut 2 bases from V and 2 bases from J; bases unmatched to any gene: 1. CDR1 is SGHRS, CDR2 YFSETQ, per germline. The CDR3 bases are TGCGCCAGCAGCTTCGCGGGGGCCTACGAGCAGTACTTC. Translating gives CASSFAGAYEQYF.

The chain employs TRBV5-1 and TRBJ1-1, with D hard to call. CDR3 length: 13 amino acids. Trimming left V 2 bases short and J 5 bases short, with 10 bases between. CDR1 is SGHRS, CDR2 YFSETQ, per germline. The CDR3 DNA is TGCGCCAGCAGCTTAATTACTCAAACTGAAGCTTTCTTT. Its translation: CASSLITQTEAFF.

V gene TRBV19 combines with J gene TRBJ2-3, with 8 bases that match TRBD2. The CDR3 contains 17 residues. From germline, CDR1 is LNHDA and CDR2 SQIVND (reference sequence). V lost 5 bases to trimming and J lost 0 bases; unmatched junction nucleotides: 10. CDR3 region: CASSSGRSSGSTDTQYF. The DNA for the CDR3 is TGTGCCAGTAGTTCAGGCAGATCTAGCGGGAGCACAGATACGCAGTATTTT. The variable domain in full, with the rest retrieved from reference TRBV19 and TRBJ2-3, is DGGITQSPKYLFRKEGQNVTLSCEQNLNHDAMYWYRQDPGQGLRLIYYSQIVNDFQKGDIAEGYSVSREKKESFPLTVTSAQKNPTAFYLCASSSGRSSGSTDTQYFGPGTRLTVL.

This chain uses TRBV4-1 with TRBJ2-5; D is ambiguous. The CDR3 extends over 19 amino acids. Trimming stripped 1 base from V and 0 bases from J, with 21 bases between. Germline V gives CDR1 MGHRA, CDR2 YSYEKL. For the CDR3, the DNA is TGCGCCAGCAGCCAAGTCCGCATGAGTCCATCCCGGTACCAAGAGACCCAGTACTTC. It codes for CASSQVRMSPSRYQETQYF.

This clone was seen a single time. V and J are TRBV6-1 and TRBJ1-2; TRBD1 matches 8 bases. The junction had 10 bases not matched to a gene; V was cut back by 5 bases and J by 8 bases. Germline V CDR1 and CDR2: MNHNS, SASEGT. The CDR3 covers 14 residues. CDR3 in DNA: TGTGCCAGCAGTCTTCTCAGGGGGCTCGGAGGCTACACCTTC. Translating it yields CASSLLRGLGGYTF.

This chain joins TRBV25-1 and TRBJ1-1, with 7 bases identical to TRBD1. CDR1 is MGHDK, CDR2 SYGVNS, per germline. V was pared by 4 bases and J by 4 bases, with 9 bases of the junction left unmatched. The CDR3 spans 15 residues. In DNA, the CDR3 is TGTGCCAGCAGTGTCGCCGGGACAGCAGGCACTGAAGCTTTCTTT. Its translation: CASSVAGTAGTEAFF.

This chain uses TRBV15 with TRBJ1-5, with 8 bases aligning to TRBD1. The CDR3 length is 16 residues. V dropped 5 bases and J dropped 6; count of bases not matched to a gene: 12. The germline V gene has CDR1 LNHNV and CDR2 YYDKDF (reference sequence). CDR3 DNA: TGTGCCACCAGCGGCCGACGGACAGGGAGTTCTCAGCCCCAGCATTTT. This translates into CATSGRRTGSSQPQHF.

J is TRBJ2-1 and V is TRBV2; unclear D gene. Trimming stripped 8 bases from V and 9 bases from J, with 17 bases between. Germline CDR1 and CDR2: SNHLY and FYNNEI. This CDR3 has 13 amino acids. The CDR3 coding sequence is TGTGCCAGCTATTTAGGTGACTCCGGTGAGCAGTTCTTC. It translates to CASYLGDSGEQFF.

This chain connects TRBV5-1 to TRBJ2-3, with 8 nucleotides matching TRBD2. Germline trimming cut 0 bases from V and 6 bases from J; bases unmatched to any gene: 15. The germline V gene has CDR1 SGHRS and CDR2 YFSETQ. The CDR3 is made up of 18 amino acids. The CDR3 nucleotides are TGCGCCAGCAGCTTGGCGATAGCGGGAAACTTCTTTTCCGATACGCAGTATTTT. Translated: CASSLAIAGNFFSDTQYF.

DNA of the CDR3: TGTGCCAGCTCTGGATGGGGGCCGAACACTGAAGCTTTCTTT. Translated, it gives CASSGWGPNTEAFF. This chain uses TRBV28 with TRBJ1-1; possibly TRBD1 for D (6 bases). Germline lookup yields CDR1 MDHEN and CDR2 SYDVKM. Between the trimmed V and J ends, which lost 8 bases and 1 base, there was a span of 14 bases. This CDR3 has 14 residues.

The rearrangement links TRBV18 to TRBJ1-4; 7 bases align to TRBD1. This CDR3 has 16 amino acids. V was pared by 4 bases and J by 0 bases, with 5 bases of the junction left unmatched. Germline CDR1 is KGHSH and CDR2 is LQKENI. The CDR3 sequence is CASSRNQGATNEKLFF. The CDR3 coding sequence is TGTGCCAGCTCACGAAACCAGGGGGCAACTAATGAAAAACTGTTTTTT.

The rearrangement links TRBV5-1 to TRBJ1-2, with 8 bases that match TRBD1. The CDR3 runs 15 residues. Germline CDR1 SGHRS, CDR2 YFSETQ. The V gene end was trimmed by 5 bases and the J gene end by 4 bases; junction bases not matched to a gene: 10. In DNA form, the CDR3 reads TGCGCCAGCAGGACAGGGGTCTCCCTGTTCTATGGCTACACCTTC. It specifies CASRTGVSLFYGYTF.

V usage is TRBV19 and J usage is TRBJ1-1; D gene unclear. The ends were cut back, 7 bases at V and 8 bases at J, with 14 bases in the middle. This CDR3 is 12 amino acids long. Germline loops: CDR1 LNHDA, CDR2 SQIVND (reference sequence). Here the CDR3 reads CASNLNRVEAFF. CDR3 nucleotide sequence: TGTGCCAGTAACCTTAATCGGGTGGAAGCTTTCTTT. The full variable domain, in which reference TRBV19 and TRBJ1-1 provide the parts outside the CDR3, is DGGITQSPKYLFRKEGQNVTLSCEQNLNHDAMYWYRQDPGQGLRLIYYSQIVNDFQKGDIAEGYSVSREKKESFPLTVTSAQKNPTAFYLCASNLNRVEAFFGQGTRLTVV.

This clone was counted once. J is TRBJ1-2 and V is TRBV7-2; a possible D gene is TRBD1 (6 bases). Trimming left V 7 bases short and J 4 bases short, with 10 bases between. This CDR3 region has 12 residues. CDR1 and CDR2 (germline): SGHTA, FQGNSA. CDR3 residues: CASKGQLYGYTF. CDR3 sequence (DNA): TGTGCCAGCAAAGGACAGCTCTATGGCTACACCTTC. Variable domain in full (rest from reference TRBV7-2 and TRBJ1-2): GAGVSQSPSNKVTEKGKDVELRCDPISGHTALYWYRQSLGQGLEFLIYFQGNSAPDKSGLPSDRFSAERTGGSVSTLTIQRTQQEDSAVYLCASKGQLYGYTFGSGTRLTVV.

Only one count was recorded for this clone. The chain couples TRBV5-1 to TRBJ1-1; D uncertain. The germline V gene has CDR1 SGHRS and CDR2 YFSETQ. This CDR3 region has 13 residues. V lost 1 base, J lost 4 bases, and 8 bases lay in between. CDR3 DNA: TGCGCCAGCAGCTTGAAGGCGGGCACTGAAGCTTTCTTT. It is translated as CASSLKAGTEAFF. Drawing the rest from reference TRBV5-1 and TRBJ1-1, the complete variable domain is KAGVTQTPRYLIKTRGQQVTLSCSPISGHRSVSWYQQTPGQGLQFLFEYFSETQRNKGNFPGRFSGRQFSNSRSEMNVSTLELGDSALYLCASSLKAGTEAFFGQGTRLTVV.

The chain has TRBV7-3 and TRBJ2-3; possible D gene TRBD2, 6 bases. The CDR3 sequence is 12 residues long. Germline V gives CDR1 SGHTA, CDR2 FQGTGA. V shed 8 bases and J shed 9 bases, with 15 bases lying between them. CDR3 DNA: TGTGCCAGCGGCCATGGGACTCAAACGCAGTATTTT. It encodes CASGHGTQTQYF.

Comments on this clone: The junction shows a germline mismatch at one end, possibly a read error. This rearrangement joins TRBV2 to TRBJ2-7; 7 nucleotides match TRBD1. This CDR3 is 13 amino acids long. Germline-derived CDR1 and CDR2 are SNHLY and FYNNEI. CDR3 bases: TGTGCCAGCAGGGAAGGGGGCCCCGACGAGCAGTACTTC. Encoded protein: CASREGGPDEQYF.

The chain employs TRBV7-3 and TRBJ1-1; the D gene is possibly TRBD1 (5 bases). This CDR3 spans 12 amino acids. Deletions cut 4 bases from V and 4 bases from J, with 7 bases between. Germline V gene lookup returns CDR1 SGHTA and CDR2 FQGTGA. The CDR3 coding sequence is TGTGCCAGCAGCTCGGGGGGCACTGAAGCTTTCTTT. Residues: CASSSGGTEAFF.

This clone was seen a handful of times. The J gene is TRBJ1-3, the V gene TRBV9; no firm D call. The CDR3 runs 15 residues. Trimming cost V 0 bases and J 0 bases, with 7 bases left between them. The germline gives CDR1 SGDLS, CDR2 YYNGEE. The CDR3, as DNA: TGTGCCAGCAGCGTAGGCCTATCCTCTGGAAACACCATATATTTT. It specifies CASSVGLSSGNTIYF. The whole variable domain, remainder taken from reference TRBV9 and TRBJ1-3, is DSGVTQTPKHLITATGQRVTLRCSPRSGDLSVYWYQQSLDQGLQFLIQYYNGEERAKGNILERFSAQQFPDLHSELNLSSLELGDSALYFCASSVGLSSGNTIYFGEGSWLTVV.

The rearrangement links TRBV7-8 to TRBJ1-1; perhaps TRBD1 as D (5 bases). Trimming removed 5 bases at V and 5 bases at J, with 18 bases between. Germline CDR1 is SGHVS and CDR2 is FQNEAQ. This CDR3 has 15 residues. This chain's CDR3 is CASSLLWGAGTEAFF. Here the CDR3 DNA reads TGTGCCAGCAGCCTCCTATGGGGCGCGGGGACTGAAGCTTTCTTT.

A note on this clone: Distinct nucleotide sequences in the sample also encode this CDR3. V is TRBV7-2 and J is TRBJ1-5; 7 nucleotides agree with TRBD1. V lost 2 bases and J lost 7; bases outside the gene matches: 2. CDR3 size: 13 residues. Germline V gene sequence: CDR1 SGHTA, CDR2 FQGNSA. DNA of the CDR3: TGTGCCAGCAGCTTACAGGGGGACCAGCCCCAGCATTTT. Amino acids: CASSLQGDQPQHF.

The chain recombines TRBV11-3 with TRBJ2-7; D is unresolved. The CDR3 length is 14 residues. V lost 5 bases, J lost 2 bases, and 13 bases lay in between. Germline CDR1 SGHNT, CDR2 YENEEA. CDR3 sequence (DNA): TGTGCCAGCAGCCCCCCTCTAGGAACCTACGAGCAGTACTTC. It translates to CASSPPLGTYEQYF.

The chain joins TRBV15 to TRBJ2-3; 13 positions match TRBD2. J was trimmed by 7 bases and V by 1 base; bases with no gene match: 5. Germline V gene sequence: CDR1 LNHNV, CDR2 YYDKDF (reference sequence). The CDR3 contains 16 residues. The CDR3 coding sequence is TGTGCCACCAGCAGAGGTAGACTAGCGGGGGGAAATACGCAGTATTTT. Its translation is CATSRGRLAGGNTQYF.

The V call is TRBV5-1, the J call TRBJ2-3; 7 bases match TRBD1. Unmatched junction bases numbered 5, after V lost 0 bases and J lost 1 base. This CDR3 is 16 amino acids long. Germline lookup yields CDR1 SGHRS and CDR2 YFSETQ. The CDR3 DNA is TGCGCCAGCAGCTTGGGAACAGGGGATGGCACAGATACGCAGTATTTT. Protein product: CASSLGTGDGTDTQYF. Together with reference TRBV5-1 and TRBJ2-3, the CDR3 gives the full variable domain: KAGVTQTPRYLIKTRGQQVTLSCSPISGHRSVSWYQQTPGQGLQFLFEYFSETQRNKGNFPGRFSGRQFSNSRSEMNVSTLELGDSALYLCASSLGTGDGTDTQYFGPGTRLTVL.